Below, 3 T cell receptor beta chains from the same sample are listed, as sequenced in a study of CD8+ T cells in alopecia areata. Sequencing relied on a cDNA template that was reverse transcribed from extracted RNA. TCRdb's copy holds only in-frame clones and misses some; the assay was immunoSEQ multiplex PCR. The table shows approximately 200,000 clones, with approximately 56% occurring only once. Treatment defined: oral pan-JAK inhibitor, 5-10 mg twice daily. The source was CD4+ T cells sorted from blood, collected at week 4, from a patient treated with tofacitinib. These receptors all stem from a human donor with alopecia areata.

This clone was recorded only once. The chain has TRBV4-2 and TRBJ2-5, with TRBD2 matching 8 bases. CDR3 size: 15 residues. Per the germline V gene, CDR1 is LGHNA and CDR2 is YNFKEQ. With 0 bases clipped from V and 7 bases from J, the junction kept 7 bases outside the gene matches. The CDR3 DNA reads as TGTGCCAGCAGCCAAGATGGACTAGCCGAGAGGACCCAGTACTTC. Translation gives CASSQDGLAERTQYF.

The CDR3 loop is CAWRGLVPAHGNTIYF. As DNA, the CDR3 is TGTGCCTGGAGGGGACTCGTCCCAGCCCATGGAAACACCATATATTTT. The rearrangement uses TRBV30 and TRBJ1-3; D may be TRBD1 (5 bases). The V end lost 3 bases, the J end lost 3 bases, and 18 bases lay between the germline ends. Germline CDR1 and CDR2: GTSNPN and SVGIG (reference sequence). CDR3 length: 16 residues.

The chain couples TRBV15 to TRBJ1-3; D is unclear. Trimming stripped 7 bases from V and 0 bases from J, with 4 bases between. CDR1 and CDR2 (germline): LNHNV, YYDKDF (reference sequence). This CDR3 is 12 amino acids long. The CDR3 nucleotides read TGTGCCACCAAGGACTCTGGAAACACCATATATTTT. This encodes CATKDSGNTIYF.